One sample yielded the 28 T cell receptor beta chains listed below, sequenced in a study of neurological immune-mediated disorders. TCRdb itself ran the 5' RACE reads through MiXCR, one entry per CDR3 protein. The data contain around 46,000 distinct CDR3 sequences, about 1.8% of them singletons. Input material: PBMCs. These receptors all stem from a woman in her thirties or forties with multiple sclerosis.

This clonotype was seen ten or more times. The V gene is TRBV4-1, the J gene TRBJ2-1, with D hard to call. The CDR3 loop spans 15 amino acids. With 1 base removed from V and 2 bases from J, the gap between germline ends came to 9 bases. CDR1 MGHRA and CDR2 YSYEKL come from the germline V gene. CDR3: CASSQVSPPYNEQFF. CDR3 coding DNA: TGCGCCAGCAGCCAAGTAAGTCCCCCCTACAATGAGCAGTTCTTC.

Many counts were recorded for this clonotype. The CDR3 coding sequence is TGTGCCAGCAGGACAGGTCCCTATGGCTACACCTTC. It translates to CASRTGPYGYTF. The rearrangement joins TRBV6-5 to TRBJ1-2, with D possibly matching TRBD1 (6 bases). This CDR3 has 12 amino acids. The V end lost 6 bases, the J end lost 4 bases, and 9 bases lay between the germline ends. CDR1 is MNHEY and CDR2 is SVGAGI in the germline V gene.

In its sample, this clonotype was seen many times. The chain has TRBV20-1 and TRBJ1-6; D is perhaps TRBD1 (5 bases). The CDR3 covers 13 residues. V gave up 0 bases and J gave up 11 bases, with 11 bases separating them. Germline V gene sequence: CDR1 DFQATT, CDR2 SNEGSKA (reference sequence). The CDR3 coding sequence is TGCAGTGCTAGAGATCCGGGGGGTACACCCCTCCACTTT. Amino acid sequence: CSARDPGGTPLHF.

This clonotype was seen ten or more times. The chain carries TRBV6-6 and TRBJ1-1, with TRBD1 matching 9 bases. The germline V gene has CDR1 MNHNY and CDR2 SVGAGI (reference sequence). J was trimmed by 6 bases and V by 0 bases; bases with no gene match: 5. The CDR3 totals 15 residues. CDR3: CASSYSQQGASEAFF. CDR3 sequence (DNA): TGTGCCAGCAGTTACTCGCAACAGGGGGCATCTGAAGCTTTCTTT.

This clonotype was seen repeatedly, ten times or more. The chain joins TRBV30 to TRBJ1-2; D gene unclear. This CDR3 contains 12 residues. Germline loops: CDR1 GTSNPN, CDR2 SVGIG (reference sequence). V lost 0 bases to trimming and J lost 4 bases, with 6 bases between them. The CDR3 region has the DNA TGTGCCTGGAGTGTGGTTTTCTATGGCTACACCTTC. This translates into CAWSVVFYGYTF.

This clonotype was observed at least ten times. CDR3 bases: TGCGCCAGCAGCTTTGGCGGCAGAAGTTCTCACTACTATGGCTACACCTTC. Amino acids: CASSFGGRSSHYYGYTF. The rearrangement links TRBV5-1 to TRBJ1-2; D unclear. Between the trimmed V and J ends, which lost 2 bases and 3 bases, there was a span of 20 bases. The CDR3 runs to 17 residues. Germline lookup yields CDR1 SGHRS and CDR2 YFSETQ.

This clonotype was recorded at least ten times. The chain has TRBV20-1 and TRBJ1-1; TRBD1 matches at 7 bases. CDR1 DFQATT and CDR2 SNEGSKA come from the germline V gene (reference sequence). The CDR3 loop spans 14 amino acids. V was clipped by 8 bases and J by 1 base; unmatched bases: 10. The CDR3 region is CSTTWDSRNTEAFF. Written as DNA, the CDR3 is TGCAGTACAACTTGGGACAGTCGGAACACTGAAGCTTTCTTT.

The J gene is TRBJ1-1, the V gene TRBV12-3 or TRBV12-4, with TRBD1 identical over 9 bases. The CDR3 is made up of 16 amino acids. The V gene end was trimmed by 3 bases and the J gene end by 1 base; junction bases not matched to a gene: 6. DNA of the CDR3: TGTGCCAGCAGTTTTCGGACAGGGGTTACGAACACTGAAGCTTTCTTT. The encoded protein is CASSFRTGVTNTEAFF.

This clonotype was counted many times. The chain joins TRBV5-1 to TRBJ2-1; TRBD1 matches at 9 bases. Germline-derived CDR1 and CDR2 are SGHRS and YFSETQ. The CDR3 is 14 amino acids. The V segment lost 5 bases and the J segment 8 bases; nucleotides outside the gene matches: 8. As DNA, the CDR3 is TGCGCCAGCAGAACAAGGACAGGGGCACATGAGCAGTTCTTC. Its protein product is CASRTRTGAHEQFF.

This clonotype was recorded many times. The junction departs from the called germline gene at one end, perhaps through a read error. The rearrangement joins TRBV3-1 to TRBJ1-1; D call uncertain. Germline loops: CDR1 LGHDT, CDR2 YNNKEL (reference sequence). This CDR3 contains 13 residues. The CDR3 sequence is CASSPLGDTEAFF. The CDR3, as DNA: TGTGCCAGCAGCCCCCTAGGAGACACAGAAGCTTTCTTT. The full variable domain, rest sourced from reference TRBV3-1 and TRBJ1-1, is DTAVSQTPKYLVTQMGNDKSIKCEQNLGHDTMYWYKQDSKKFLKIMFSYNNKELIINETVPNRFSPKSPDKAHLNLHINSLELGDSAVYFCASSPLGDTEAFFGQGTRLTVV.

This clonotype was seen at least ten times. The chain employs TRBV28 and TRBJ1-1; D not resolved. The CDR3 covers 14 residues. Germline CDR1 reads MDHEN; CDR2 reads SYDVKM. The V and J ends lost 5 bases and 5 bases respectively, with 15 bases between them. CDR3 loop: CASSPKGWGTEAFF. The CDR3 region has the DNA TGTGCCAGCAGTCCAAAGGGTTGGGGTACTGAAGCTTTCTTT.

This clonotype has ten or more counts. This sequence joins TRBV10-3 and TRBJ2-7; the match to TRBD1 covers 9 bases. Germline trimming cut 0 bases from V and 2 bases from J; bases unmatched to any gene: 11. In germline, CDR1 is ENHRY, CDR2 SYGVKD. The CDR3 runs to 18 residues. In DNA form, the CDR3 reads TGTGCCATCAGTGAGTCGATGGTAAACAGGGGGCATACCTACGAGCAGTACTTC. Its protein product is CAISESMVNRGHTYEQYF.

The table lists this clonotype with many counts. The CDR3 region has the DNA TGTGCCACCACTTGGGATTTCCCCTCTGGAAACACCATATATTTT. This gives the protein CATTWDFPSGNTIYF. V and J are TRBV12-3 or TRBV12-4 and TRBJ1-3; D gene uncertain. The CDR3 is 15 amino acids. V lost 10 bases, J lost 0 bases, and 16 bases lay in between.

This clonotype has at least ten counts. CDR3 sequence reads: CASSSRDRAGINYGYTF. DNA of the CDR3: TGTGCCAGCAGCTCACGGGACAGGGCGGGGATTAACTATGGCTACACCTTC. The genes are TRBV7-9 and TRBJ1-2, with 9 positions matching TRBD1. CDR1 SEHNR and CDR2 FQNEAQ come from the germline V gene (reference sequence). CDR3 length: 17 amino acids. The junction had 10 bases not matched to a gene; V was cut back by 4 bases and J by 1 base.

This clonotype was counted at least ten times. CDR3 in amino acids: CASSPKGLSGTEAFF. In DNA, the CDR3 is TGTGCCAGCAGTCCCAAGGGGTTATCGGGCACTGAAGCTTTCTTT. The chain combines TRBV12-3 or TRBV12-4 with TRBJ1-1, with D perhaps TRBD1 (5 bases). The CDR3 is 15 residues long. Deletions cut 5 bases from V and 4 bases from J, with 17 bases between.

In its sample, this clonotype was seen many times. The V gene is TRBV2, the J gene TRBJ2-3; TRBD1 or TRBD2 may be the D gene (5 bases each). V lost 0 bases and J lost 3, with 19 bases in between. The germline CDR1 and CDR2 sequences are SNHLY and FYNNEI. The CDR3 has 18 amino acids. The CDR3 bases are TGTGCCAGCAGTGAAGCGATGTCGAGGGGCCGGGATACAGATACGCAGTATTTT. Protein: CASSEAMSRGRDTDTQYF.

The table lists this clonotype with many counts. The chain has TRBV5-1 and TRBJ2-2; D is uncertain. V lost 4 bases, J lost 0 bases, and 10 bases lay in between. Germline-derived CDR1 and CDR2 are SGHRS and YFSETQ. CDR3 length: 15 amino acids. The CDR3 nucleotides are TGCGCCAGCAGCGAAAGACCTACGAACACCGGGGAGCTGTTTTTT. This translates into CASSERPTNTGELFF. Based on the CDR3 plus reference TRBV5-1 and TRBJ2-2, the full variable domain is KAGVTQTPRYLIKTRGQQVTLSCSPISGHRSVSWYQQTPGQGLQFLFEYFSETQRNKGNFPGRFSGRQFSNSRSEMNVSTLELGDSALYLCASSERPTNTGELFFGEGSRLTVL.

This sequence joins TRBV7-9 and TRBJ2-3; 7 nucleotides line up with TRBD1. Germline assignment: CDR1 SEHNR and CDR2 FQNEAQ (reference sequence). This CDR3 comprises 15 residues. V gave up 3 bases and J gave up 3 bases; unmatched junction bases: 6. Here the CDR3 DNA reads TGTGCCAGCAGCTTTACAGGGGCCCAAACAGATACGCAGTATTTT. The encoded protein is CASSFTGAQTDTQYF.

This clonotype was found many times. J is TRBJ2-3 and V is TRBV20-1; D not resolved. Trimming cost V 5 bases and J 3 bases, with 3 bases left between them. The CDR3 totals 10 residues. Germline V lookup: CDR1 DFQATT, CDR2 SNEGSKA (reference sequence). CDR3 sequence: CSALTDTQYF. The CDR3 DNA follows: TGCAGTGCTTTAACAGATACGCAGTATTTT.

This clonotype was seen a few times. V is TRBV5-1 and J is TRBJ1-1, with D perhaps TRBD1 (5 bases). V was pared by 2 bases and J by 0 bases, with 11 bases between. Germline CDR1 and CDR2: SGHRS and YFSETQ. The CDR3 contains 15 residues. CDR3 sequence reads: CASSFGHTMNTEAFF. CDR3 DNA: TGCGCCAGCAGCTTCGGACATACCATGAACACTGAAGCTTTCTTT.

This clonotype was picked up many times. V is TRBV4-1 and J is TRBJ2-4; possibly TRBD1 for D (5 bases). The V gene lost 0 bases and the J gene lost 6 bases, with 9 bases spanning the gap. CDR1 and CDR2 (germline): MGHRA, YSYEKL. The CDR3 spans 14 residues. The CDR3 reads CASSQEGQRNIQYF. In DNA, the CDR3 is TGCGCCAGCAGCCAAGAGGGGCAGAGAAACATTCAGTACTTC.

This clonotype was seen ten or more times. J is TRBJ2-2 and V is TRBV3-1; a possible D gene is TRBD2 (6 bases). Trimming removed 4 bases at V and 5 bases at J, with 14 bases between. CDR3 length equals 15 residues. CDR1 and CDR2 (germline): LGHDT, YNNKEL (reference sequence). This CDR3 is CASSLGGTITGELFF. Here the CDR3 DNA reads TGTGCCAGCAGCCTCGGGGGAACTATTACCGGGGAGCTGTTTTTT. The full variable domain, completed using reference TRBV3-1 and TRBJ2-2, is DTAVSQTPKYLVTQMGNDKSIKCEQNLGHDTMYWYKQDSKKFLKIMFSYNNKELIINETVPNRFSPKSPDKAHLNLHINSLELGDSAVYFCASSLGGTITGELFFGEGSRLTVL.

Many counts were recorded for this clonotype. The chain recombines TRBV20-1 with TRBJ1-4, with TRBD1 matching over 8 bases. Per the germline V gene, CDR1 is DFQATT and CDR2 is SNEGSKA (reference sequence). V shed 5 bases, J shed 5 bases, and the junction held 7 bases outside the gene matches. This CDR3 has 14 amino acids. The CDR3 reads CSADLRTGNEKLFF. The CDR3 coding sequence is TGCAGTGCTGACCTTCGGACAGGGAATGAAAAACTGTTTTTT.

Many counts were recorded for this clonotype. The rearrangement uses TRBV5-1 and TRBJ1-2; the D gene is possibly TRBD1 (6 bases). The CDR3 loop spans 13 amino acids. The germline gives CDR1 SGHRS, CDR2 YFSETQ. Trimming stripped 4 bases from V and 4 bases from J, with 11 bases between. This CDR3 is CASSADRLYGYTF. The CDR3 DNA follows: TGCGCCAGCAGCGCAGACAGGCTCTATGGCTACACCTTC.

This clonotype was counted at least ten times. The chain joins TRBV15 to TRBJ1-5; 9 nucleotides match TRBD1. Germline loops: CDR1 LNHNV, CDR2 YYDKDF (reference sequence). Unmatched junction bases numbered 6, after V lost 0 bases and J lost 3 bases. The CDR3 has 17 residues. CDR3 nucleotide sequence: TGTGCCACCAGCAGAGAAGGGACAGGGTCCCTCAATCAGCCCCAGCATTTT. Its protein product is CATSREGTGSLNQPQHF.

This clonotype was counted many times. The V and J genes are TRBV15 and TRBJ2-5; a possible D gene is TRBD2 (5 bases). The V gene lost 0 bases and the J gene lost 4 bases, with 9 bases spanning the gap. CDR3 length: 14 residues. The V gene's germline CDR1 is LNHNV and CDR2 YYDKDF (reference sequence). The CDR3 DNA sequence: TGTGCCACCAGCAGAGATCGGGGTGTAGAGACCCAGTACTTC. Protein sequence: CATSRDRGVETQYF.

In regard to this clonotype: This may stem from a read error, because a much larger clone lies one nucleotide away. The CDR3 DNA is TGCGACAGCAGGACCAACACCGGGGAGCTGTTTTTT. Encoded protein: CDSRTNTGELFF. The chain carries TRBV10-1 and TRBJ2-2; no reliable D call. Looked up from germline, CDR1 is WNHNN and CDR2 is SYGVQD (reference sequence). The CDR3 is 12 amino acids.

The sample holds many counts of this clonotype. The DNA of the CDR3 is TGTGCCAGCAGCCAGAGTTCCGTGCAGTTCTTC. Protein sequence: CASSQSSVQFF. This chain uses TRBV3-1 with TRBJ2-1; D unclear. Looked up from germline, CDR1 is LGHDT and CDR2 is YNNKEL (reference sequence). The CDR3 sequence is 11 residues long. The germline V and J ends were trimmed by 3 bases and 12 bases, with 9 bases remaining between them.